This T cell receptor beta chain was identified in a study of T cells in Graves' hyperthyroidism and ophthalmopathy. Study in general: Peripheral blood samples were taken at initial diagnosis, prior to any treatment.

Uncontrolled infection, other autoimmune disease, pregnancy and lactation each barred patients from inclusion. For this clonotype: Its antigen remains unidentified. This may arise from a read error, as a much more abundant clone is one base away. Since the CDR3 does not end with the conserved phenylalanine or tryptophan, this likely comes from a read error.

The CDR3 covers 13 residues. The germline CDR1 and CDR2 sequences are SGHTA and FQGNSA. Trimming left V 4 bases short and J 3 bases short, with 9 bases between. RNA transcripts provided the source from which TCR beta CDR3 regions were amplified. First-round RT-PCR of the TCR CDR3 relied on the HTBI primer set. MiXCR, applied by TCRdb to the multiplex PCR reads, yields one record per CDR3 protein. The repertoire holds approximately 640,000 distinct CDR3 sequences, with 15% to 20% as singletons. Study conclusions and caveats: A median around 6.4 months before onset, the model predicted ophthalmopathy.

Specimen: blood. V and J are TRBV7-2 and TRBJ2-5, with D unclear. The clonotype originates from a woman aged 25 to 39 with Graves' hyperthyroidism. The CDR3 is CASSYPPKETQYL. CDR3 bases: TGTGCCAGCAGCTATCCCCCCAAAGAGACCCAGTACCTC.